Listed below are T cell receptor beta chains from one sample, sequenced in a study of blood T cells in healthy people across ages. TCRdb re-called the 5' RACE reads through MiXCR, storing one row per CDR3 protein. The sample has more than 900,000 distinct CDR3 sequences, around 25% seen once. This same sample was also part of a study on T cells of mothers and their children.

What was sequenced was blood. These receptors came from a girl under 10 years old in good health. The CDR3 runs from the conserved cysteine through the conserved F or W. D genes are given only for firm matches. Rows give clone size only sometimes, using once, few, many, or a class for an expanded clone.

D	V	size	J	DNA	CDR3
-	TRBV7-9	-	TRBJ1-4	TGTGCCAACAGCCCATCTAGGGTCACTAATGAAAAACTGTTTTTT	CANSPSRVTNEKLFF
TRBD2	TRBV15	-	TRBJ2-3	TGTGCCACCAGCAGTACGGGAGGGATGGATACGCAGTATTTT	CATSSTGGMDTQYF
-	TRBV29-1	few	TRBJ2-1	TGCAGCGTTAGTGGAAGGGGACGGTTCAATGAGCAGTTCTTC	CSVSGRGRFNEQFF
TRBD2	TRBV2	few	TRBJ2-1	TGTGCCAGCAGTGAAGCGGGGGGGCTAGCGGGAGGCCAAGCCTGGGGGCAGTTCTTC	CASSEAGGLAGGQAWGQFF
-	TRBV20-1	-	TRBJ2-7	TGCAGTGCTAGCGGGGGAGGAACTGGCGAGCAGTACTTC	CSASGGGTGEQYF
-	TRBV27	-	TRBJ2-6	TGTGCCAGCACCAAGTTGGGGGGCCTCTCTGGGGCCAACGTCCTGACTTTC	CASTKLGGLSGANVLTF
-	TRBV7-2	-	TRBJ1-6	TGTGCCAGCAGCCGCCAACTTGGGGGGTATAATTCACCCCTCCACTTT	CASSRQLGGYNSPLHF
-	TRBV28	-	TRBJ1-4	TGTGCGTCGGGGCCCCCTGAAAAACTGTTTTTT	CASGPPEKLFF
TRBD2	TRBV7-2	few	TRBJ2-7	TGTGCCAGCAGCTCCGGGAGCGGGGGGCACAGCTCCTACGAGCAGTACTTC	CASSSGSGGHSSYEQYF
-	TRBV6-5	few	TRBJ1-1	TGTGCCAGCAGTTACAACCGAAGGAGCACTGAAGCTTTCTTT	CASSYNRRSTEAFF
TRBD1	TRBV20-1	few	TRBJ2-5	TGCAGTGCTAGAGGGGGGACAGGGGGTATTGAGCAGTACTTC	CSARGGTGGIEQYF
-	TRBV7-9	few	TRBJ2-5	TGTGCCAGCATGCAACCAGAGACAGGAAAGACCCAGTACTTC	CASMQPETGKTQYF
TRBD2	TRBV5-1	few	TRBJ2-1	TGCGCCAGCAGCGGGGAGACTAGCGGGAGGGATGAGCAGTTCTTC	CASSGETSGRDEQFF
-	TRBV7-9	few	TRBJ2-5	TGTGCCAGCAGCTCGACTGAAGCAGAGACCCAGTACTTC	CASSSTEAETQYF
-	TRBV20-1	-	TRBJ2-3	TGCAGTGCTAGAGCAGAGGATTCCACAGATACGCAGTATTTT	CSARAEDSTDTQYF
-	TRBV7-7	many	TRBJ2-5	TGTGCTAGCAGCTCTAGTGGGGCTGGGGAGACCCAGTACTTC	CASSSSGAGETQYF
-	TRBV20-1	-	TRBJ2-1	TGCAGTGCTAGGTCAGGGTCGGACGCGGTTGAGCAGTTCTTC	CSARSGSDAVEQFF
-	TRBV18	few	TRBJ2-1	TGTGTCAGCTCACCGTCATCCGGGGACGATGAGCAGTTCTTC	CVSSPSSGDDEQFF
-	TRBV7-2	-	TRBJ2-1	TGTGCCAGCAGCTTAGGACGGAAGCCGTACAATGAGCAGTTCTTC	CASSLGRKPYNEQFF
-	TRBV6-1	few	TRBJ1-5	TGTGCCAGCAGTGGAGCTCAGCCCCAGCATTTT	CASSGAQPQHF
TRBD2	TRBV2	few	TRBJ2-7	TGTGCCAGCAGTACATTAGCGGGAGGTAGCTACGAGCAGTACTTC	CASSTLAGGSYEQYF
-	TRBV7-2	-	TRBJ2-5	TGTGCCAGCAGCTTCCGGTTAGAGACCCAGTACTTC	CASSFRLETQYF
TRBD1	TRBV14	-	TRBJ2-3	TGTGCCAGCAGCCAGCTACCGGGACAGGGGGCTTCAGATACGCAGTATTTT	CASSQLPGQGASDTQYF
-	TRBV5-6	few	TRBJ1-1	TGTGCCAGCAGCTTGATGGCAGTCCCTGAAGCTTTCTTT	CASSLMAVPEAFF
-	TRBV24-1	few	TRBJ1-4	TGTGCCACCAGTGAGCAGGGTGATGCTAATGAAAAACTGTTTTTT	CATSEQGDANEKLFF
-	TRBV6-1	-	TRBJ2-7	TGTGCCACCTCCAGCGCGATAGCATACGAGCAGTACTTC	CATSSAIAYEQYF
TRBD1	TRBV7-2	few	TRBJ2-1	TGTGCCAGCAGCTCCGGGACAGGGAGGGACAATGAGCAGTTCTTC	CASSSGTGRDNEQFF
TRBD2	TRBV5-1	-	TRBJ2-7	TGCGCCAGCAGCTTGGCGGCGATGGGAGGGAAGGAACACGAGCAGTACTTC	CASSLAAMGGKEHEQYF
-	TRBV13	-	TRBJ2-5	TGTGCCAGCAGCTTTTTTAGGGCCGCCCAAGAGACCCAGTACTTC	CASSFFRAAQETQYF
TRBD1	TRBV29-1	few	TRBJ2-1	TGCAGCGTCGCCCGGGACAGATACAATGAGCAGTTCTTC	CSVARDRYNEQFF
-	TRBV7-9	-	TRBJ1-2	TGTGCCAGCGGCCGAACTGAGGACGGTGGCTACACCTTC	CASGRTEDGGYTF
-	TRBV11-2	many	TRBJ1-2	TGTGCCAGCAGCTCCGCCGGCTACACCTTC	CASSSAGYTF
-	TRBV7-8	-	TRBJ1-4	TGTGCCAGCAGACATAGGACAGCTTTTAATGAAAAACTGTTTTTT	CASRHRTAFNEKLFF
-	TRBV6-6	few	TRBJ1-2	TGTGCCAGCAGAGTTTCAGGGGAGAGGGGCTATGGCTACACCTTC	CASRVSGERGYGYTF
-	TRBV27	-	TRBJ2-1	TGTGCCAGCAGTTCACACAGGTGGGATGAGCAGTTCTTC	CASSSHRWDEQFF
TRBD2	TRBV11-3	-	TRBJ2-1	TGTGCCAGCAGCTACTCCGGGGCTAGCGGGGGGGCACCCAACAATGAGCAGTTCTTC	CASSYSGASGGAPNNEQFF
TRBD2	TRBV27	-	TRBJ2-3	TGTGCCAGCAGTTTAATCGCTAGCGGGGTTAGAGATACGCAGTATTTT	CASSLIASGVRDTQYF
-	TRBV7-2	-	TRBJ1-2	TGTGCCAGCAGCTTAGACGTTACTAACTATGGCTACACCTTC	CASSLDVTNYGYTF
-	TRBV6-2/TRBV6-3	-	TRBJ2-4	TGTGCCAGCAGTTACTCTGCGGTAGCCAAAAACATTCAGTACTTC	CASSYSAVAKNIQYF
TRBD2	TRBV20-1	few	TRBJ2-7	TGCAGTGCTAGCCTAGCGGGCTCCTACGAGCAGTACTTC	CSASLAGSYEQYF
TRBD2	TRBV20-1	few	TRBJ2-1	TGCAGTGCTAGCTGGCGGAGGTGGGGGGGGTACAATGAGCAGTTCTTC	CSASWRRWGGYNEQFF
-	TRBV29-1	few	TRBJ2-5	TGCAGCGTCCGACTCCTCATAACGGAGACCCAGTACTTC	CSVRLLITETQYF
-	TRBV7-2	-	TRBJ2-7	TGTGCCAGCAGCTTAAGGTTTACGCGGGGCGAGCAGTACTTC	CASSLRFTRGEQYF
-	TRBV7-9	-	TRBJ2-3	TGTGCCAGCAGCTTAGAATGGAACTACCTGGATACGCAGTATTTT	CASSLEWNYLDTQYF
-	TRBV12-3/TRBV12-4	few	TRBJ1-1	TGTGCCAGCAGTCTGACAGCTGAAGCTTTCTTT	CASSLTAEAFF
-	TRBV5-1	few	TRBJ2-7	TGCGCCAGCAGCTTAAAAGGGCAGGGCGAGCAGTACTTC	CASSLKGQGEQYF
-	TRBV2	-	TRBJ1-4	TGTGCCAGCAAGGGAGGGGAGGATGAAAAACTGTTTTTT	CASKGGEDEKLFF
-	TRBV6-1	many	TRBJ2-7	TGTGCCAGCAGTGAAATCTACGAGCAGTACTTC	CASSEIYEQYF
TRBD1	TRBV5-1	few	TRBJ2-6	TGCGCCAGCAGCTTCCGGGACAGGCCACCTAGATCTGGGGCCAACGTCCTGACTTTC	CASSFRDRPPRSGANVLTF
TRBD2	TRBV29-1	few	TRBJ2-7	TGCAGCGTTGAAGAATGGTCGGGAGCGGGAGTTGCGTTTGGCGAGCAGTACTTC	CSVEEWSGAGVAFGEQYF
-	TRBV4-1	-	TRBJ2-1	TGCGCCAGCAGCCAACTTGGCGGATCCAATGAGCAGTTCTTC	CASSQLGGSNEQFF
-	TRBV5-5	-	TRBJ1-4	TGTGCCAGCAGCTTAGACAGCTATAATGAAAAACTGTTTTTT	CASSLDSYNEKLFF
-	TRBV4-1	few	TRBJ2-7	TGCGCCAGTCGAGGGGCGGGGGAGCAGTACTTC	CASRGAGEQYF